This is a list of T cell receptor beta chains from one sample in a study of cytomegalovirus exposure and HLA in healthy donors. Some clones are missing from TCRdb's copy, which holds only in-frame ones; the method was immunoSEQ multiplex PCR. The sample has approximately 150,000 clones; around 90% are singletons. Material for sequencing was PBMCs. The receptors shown here come from a woman aged 30 to 39 in good health and CMV-seronegative. Each CDR3 is given with its conserved first and last residue. Fields, in order: D gene, V gene, J gene, clone size, CDR3 protein, CDR3 DNA. D genes are given only for firm matches. The size entry is marked missing in some rows and otherwise reads once, few, many or a size class.

>TRBD1|TRBV9|TRBJ1-3|once
CASSVDLGQGMGSSGNTIYF
TGTGCCAGCAGCGTAGATCTGGGACAGGGGATGGGTAGCTCTGGAAACACCATATATTTT
>NA|TRBV2|TRBJ2-1|NA
CASSEVQGEVYEQFF
TGTGCCAGCAGTGAGGTTCAGGGGGAGGTTTATGAGCAGTTCTTC
>TRBD1|TRBV7-9|TRBJ2-3|NA
CASSPTGGITDTQYF
TGTGCCAGCAGCCCTACAGGGGGCATCACAGATACGCAGTATTTT
>TRBD1|TRBV5-4|TRBJ2-1|NA
CASRLTGGPEQFF
TGTGCCAGCAGACTTACAGGGGGCCCTGAGCAGTTCTTC
>TRBD1|TRBV2|TRBJ2-3|NA
CASSELQGEDTQYF
TGTGCCAGCAGTGAACTGCAGGGGGAAGATACGCAGTATTTT
>TRBD2|TRBV4-3|TRBJ2-7|NA
CASSQVSPPGLAGFSYEQYF
TGCGCCAGCAGCCAAGTGTCTCCCCCGGGACTAGCGGGGTTCTCCTACGAGCAGTACTTC
>NA|TRBV7-2|TRBJ2-6|few
CASPRGGANVLTF
TGTGCCAGCCCCAGGGGTGGGGCCAACGTCCTGACTTTC
>TRBD1|TRBV19|TRBJ1-1|NA
CASNTGGLGTEAFF
TGTGCCAGTAACACAGGGGGCCTTGGCACTGAAGCTTTCTTT
>NA|TRBV19|TRBJ1-1|few
CASSILAGFEAFF
TGTGCCAGTAGTATCTTGGCAGGGTTTGAAGCTTTCTTT
>TRBD2|TRBV10-2|TRBJ2-7|NA
CASKGLAGGLVDEQYF
TGCGCCAGTAAGGGACTAGCGGGAGGGCTTGTCGACGAGCAGTACTTC
>TRBD1|TRBV5-4|TRBJ2-2|NA
CASVRQGAGELFF
TGTGCCAGCGTGAGACAGGGGGCCGGGGAGCTGTTTTTT
>TRBD1|TRBV5-1|TRBJ1-3|NA
CASRGTGTGNTIYF
TGCGCCAGCAGAGGGACAGGGACTGGAAACACCATATATTTT
>TRBD2|TRBV9|TRBJ2-7|NA
CASSRAGDLSSYEQYF
TGTGCCAGCAGCCGGGCGGGGGACCTTAGCTCCTACGAGCAGTACTTC
>NA|TRBV11-1|TRBJ1-4|once
CASSLVWGEKLFF
TGTGCCAGCAGCTTAGTATGGGGCGAAAAACTGTTTTTT
>NA|TRBV28|TRBJ1-1|NA
CASSSVQGRGSTEAFF
TGTGCCAGCAGCAGTGTCCAGGGTCGGGGGAGCACTGAAGCTTTCTTT
>TRBD1|TRBV19|TRBJ1-1|NA
CASSIGDRGFSSEAFF
TGTGCCAGTAGTATAGGTGACAGGGGTTTCTCATCTGAAGCTTTCTTT
>TRBD1|TRBV10-3|TRBJ1-1|NA
CAISKGTGNTEAFF
TGTGCCATCAGTAAAGGGACAGGGAACACTGAAGCTTTCTTT
>TRBD2|TRBV6-1|TRBJ2-1|NA
CASSATRIAGYNEQFF
TGTGCCAGCAGTGCCACCCGAATAGCGGGGTACAATGAGCAGTTCTTC
>TRBD1|TRBV6-5|TRBJ1-3|NA
CASSPQTGAGNTIYF
TGTGCCAGCAGTCCACAAACAGGGGCAGGAAACACCATATATTTT
>NA|TRBV4-1|TRBJ2-7|NA
CASSQDSGGFSYEQYF
TGCGCCAGCAGCCAAGATTCTGGGGGCTTCTCCTACGAGCAGTACTTC
>TRBD1|TRBV6-7|TRBJ1-4|NA
CASSYPKNRQGANEKLFF
TGTGCCAGCAGTTACCCGAAGAACAGACAGGGGGCTAATGAAAAACTGTTTTTT
>TRBD1|TRBV13|TRBJ1-2|NA
CASSPRQGLGYPF
TGTGCCAGCAGCCCCCGACAGGGGTTGGGCTACCCCTTC
>TRBD1|TRBV2|TRBJ1-1|few
CASSEDRGWAFF
TGTGCCAGCAGTGAAGACAGGGGTTGGGCTTTCTTT
>TRBD2|TRBV5-6|TRBJ2-7|NA
CASSPEGGLAGGSLAEQYF
TGTGCCAGCAGCCCGGAGGGGGGACTAGCGGGAGGGTCTCTAGCAGAGCAGTACTTC
>TRBD2|TRBV27|TRBJ2-7|NA
CASSLQGWTSGRPEQYF
TGTGCCAGCAGTTTACAGGGCTGGACTAGCGGGAGACCCGAGCAGTACTTC
>NA|TRBV5-4|TRBJ1-1|NA
CASSLVGRTKNTEAFF
TGTGCCAGCAGCTTGGTAGGCCGGACTAAAAACACTGAAGCTTTCTTT
>NA|TRBV6-5|TRBJ1-1|few
CASSFPLAEAFF
TGTGCCAGCAGTTTCCCTCTAGCTGAAGCTTTCTTT
>NA|TRBV6-4|TRBJ2-2|once
CASSVGGTGELFF
TGTGCCAGCAGTGTGGGGGGCACCGGGGAGCTGTTTTTT
>TRBD1|TRBV11-3|TRBJ1-2|NA
CASSPRDRPLSYTF
TGTGCCAGCAGCCCAAGGGACAGGCCTTTGAGCTACACCTTC
>NA|TRBV4-1|TRBJ1-1|few
CASSQGARPNTEAFF
TGCGCCAGCAGCCAAGGGGCCAGGCCGAACACTGAAGCTTTCTTT
>NA|TRBV5-6|TRBJ2-5|NA
CASSFDLVQETQYF
TGTGCCAGCAGCTTCGACTTAGTCCAAGAGACCCAGTACTTC
>TRBD1|TRBV13|TRBJ2-7|NA
CASSSRDRVSEQYF
TGTGCCAGCAGCTCCCGGGACAGGGTAAGCGAGCAGTACTTC
>NA|TRBV7-9|TRBJ1-6|NA
CASSLGGVANSPLHF
TGTGCCAGCAGCTTAGGAGGTGTTGCCAATTCACCCCTCCACTTT
>NA|TRBV10-2|TRBJ1-1|few
CASSEWGGSNAEAFF
TGCGCCAGCAGTGAGTGGGGAGGGTCCAACGCTGAAGCTTTCTTT
>TRBD1|TRBV7-2|TRBJ1-5|NA
CASSLAGTGGKQPQHF
TGTGCCAGCAGCTTAGCGGGGACAGGGGGCAAACAGCCCCAGCATTTT
>TRBD2|TRBV2|TRBJ2-1|few
CASSDLAGGHEQFF
TGTGCCAGCAGTGACCTAGCGGGAGGTCATGAGCAGTTCTTC
>TRBD1|TRBV29-1|TRBJ2-4|NA
CSVTDRAKNIQYF
TGCAGCGTCACGGACAGGGCTAAAAACATTCAGTACTTC
>NA|TRBV5-1|TRBJ2-3|NA
CASSERAHTDTQYF
TGCGCCAGCAGCGAGCGGGCCCACACAGATACGCAGTATTTT
>TRBD2|TRBV9|TRBJ2-2|NA
CASSVTSGGPNTGELFF
TGTGCCAGCAGCGTGACCTCGGGAGGGCCGAACACCGGGGAGCTGTTTTTT
>TRBD1|TRBV7-4|TRBJ2-1|NA
CASSRQGGDEQFF
TGTGCCAGCAGCCGACAGGGGGGGGATGAGCAGTTCTTC
>TRBD1|TRBV6-1|TRBJ1-1|NA
CATSRGQITEAFF
TGTGCCACCAGCAGGGGGCAGATCACTGAAGCTTTCTTT
>NA|TRBV21-1|TRBJ1-1|NA
CASTPWQGITNTEAFF
TGTGCCAGCACCCCGTGGCAGGGAATCACGAACACTGAAGCTTTCTTT
>NA|TRBV4-1|TRBJ2-5|NA
CASSRDSQETQYF
TGCGCCAGCAGCCGGGACTCCCAAGAGACCCAGTACTTC
>TRBD1|TRBV19|TRBJ1-2|NA
CASSIRDREYGYTF
TGTGCCAGTAGTATAAGAGACAGGGAATATGGCTACACCTTC
>TRBD2|TRBV9|TRBJ2-5|NA
CASTLPLAGEKETQYF
TGTGCCAGCACCCTTCCCCTAGCGGGAGAGAAGGAGACCCAGTACTTC